The table lists the clone carrying this T cell receptor (beta chain) with a count of one. The antigen remains unidentified. The data were obtained in a study of shared clonotypes between healthy human individuals. Study-level results: Specimens sampled were limited to blood, with tissue repertoires likely differing. Naive CD4 clonotype sharing across a few donors was 4.5% to 6%.

Per the original data handling: Quality scores were absent from the junction-only immunoSEQ sequences, so filtering differed. The assay was immunoSEQ multiplex PCR, and TCRdb's table has in-frame clones only and misses some. V and J calls plus clone size are reproduced from that table; the DNA served to infer D and trimming. The sample has some 2,500,000 clones; 85% to 95% are singletons. V lost 3 bases and J lost 6, with 8 bases in between. Germline CDR1 and CDR2: SGHAT and FQDESV (reference sequence). There are 12 residues in the CDR3. The sequencing sample was made of naive CD4+ T cells from PBMCs. Subset: CD45RA+ positively selected. The TCR comes from a man aged 18 to 29 in good health. Some clones in this sample may be carry-over from other donors' samples. The V call is TRBV11-1, the J call TRBJ2-5; D is unresolved. The CDR3 here is CASSLNLQTQYF. DNA for the CDR3: TGTGCCAGCAGCTTGAACCTGCAGACCCAGTACTTC. Supplemented by reference TRBV11-1 and TRBJ2-5, the full variable domain reads EAEVAQSPRYKITEKSQAVAFWCDPISGHATLYWYRQILGQGPELLVQFQDESVVDDSQLPKDRFSAERLKGVDSTLKIQPAELGDSAMYLCASSLNLQTQYFGPGTRLLVL.